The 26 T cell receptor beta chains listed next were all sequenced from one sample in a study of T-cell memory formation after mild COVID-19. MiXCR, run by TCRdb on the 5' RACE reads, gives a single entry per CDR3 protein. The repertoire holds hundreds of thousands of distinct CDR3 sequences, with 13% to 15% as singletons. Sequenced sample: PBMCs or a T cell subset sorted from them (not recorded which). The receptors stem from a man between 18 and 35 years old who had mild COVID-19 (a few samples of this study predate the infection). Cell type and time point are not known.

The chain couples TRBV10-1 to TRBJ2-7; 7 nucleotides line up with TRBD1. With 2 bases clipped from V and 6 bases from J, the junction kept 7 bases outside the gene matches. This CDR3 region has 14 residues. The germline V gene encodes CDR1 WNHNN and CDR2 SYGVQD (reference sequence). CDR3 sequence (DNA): TGCGCCAGCAGTGAGCATCGGGCAGGGGGCGAGCAGTACTTC. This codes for CASSEHRAGGEQYF.

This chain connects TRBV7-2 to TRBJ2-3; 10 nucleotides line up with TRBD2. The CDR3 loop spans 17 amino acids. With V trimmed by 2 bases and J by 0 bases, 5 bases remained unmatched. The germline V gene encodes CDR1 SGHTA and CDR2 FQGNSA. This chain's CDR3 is CASSLRVAGGSTDTQYF. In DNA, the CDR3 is TGTGCCAGCAGCTTAAGGGTAGCGGGGGGTAGCACAGATACGCAGTATTTT.

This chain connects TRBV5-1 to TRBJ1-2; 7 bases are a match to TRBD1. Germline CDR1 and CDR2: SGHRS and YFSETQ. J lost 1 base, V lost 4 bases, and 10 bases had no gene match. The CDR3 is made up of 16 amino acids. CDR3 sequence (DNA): TGCGCCAGCAGCGAAAGGGGACAGCTCAATAACTATGGCTACACCTTC. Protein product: CASSERGQLNNYGYTF.

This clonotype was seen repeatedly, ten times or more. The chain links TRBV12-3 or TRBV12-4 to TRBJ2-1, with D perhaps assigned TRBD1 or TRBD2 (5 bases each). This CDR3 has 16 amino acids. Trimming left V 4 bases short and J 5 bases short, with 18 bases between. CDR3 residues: CASSSWPPGRNNEQFF. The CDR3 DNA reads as TGTGCCAGCAGTTCCTGGCCCCCGGGGCGGAACAATGAGCAGTTCTTC.

This CDR3 reads CASSLAPRLAGSTDTQYF. CDR3 DNA: TGCGCCAGCAGCTTGGCCCCTCGACTAGCGGGGAGCACAGATACGCAGTATTTT. V and J are TRBV5-1 and TRBJ2-3; 11 bases map to TRBD2. The CDR3 spans 18 residues. Trimming took 0 bases from V and 0 from J; bases not matched to a gene: 6. Germline loops: CDR1 SGHRS, CDR2 YFSETQ.

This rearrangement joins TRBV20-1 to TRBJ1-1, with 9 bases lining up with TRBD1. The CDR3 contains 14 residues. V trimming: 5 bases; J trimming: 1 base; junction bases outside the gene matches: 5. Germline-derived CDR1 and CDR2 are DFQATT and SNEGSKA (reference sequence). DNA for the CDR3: TGCAGTGCTGATCCGGGACAGGGGAACACTGAAGCTTTCTTT. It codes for CSADPGQGNTEAFF.

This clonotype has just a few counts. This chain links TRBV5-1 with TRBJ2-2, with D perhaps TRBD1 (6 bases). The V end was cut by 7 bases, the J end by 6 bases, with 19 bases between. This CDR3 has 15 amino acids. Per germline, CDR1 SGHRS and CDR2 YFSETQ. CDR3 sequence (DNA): TGCGCCAGCGGCCTAGCTGGGGGCCGACCCGGGGAGCTGTTTTTT. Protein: CASGLAGGRPGELFF.

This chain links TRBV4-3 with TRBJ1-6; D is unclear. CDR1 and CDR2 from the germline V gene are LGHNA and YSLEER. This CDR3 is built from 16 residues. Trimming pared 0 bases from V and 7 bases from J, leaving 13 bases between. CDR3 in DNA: TGCGCCAGCAGCCAAGAAGCCCGACATTACAATTCACCCCTCCACTTT. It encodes CASSQEARHYNSPLHF.

The CDR3 reads CASSLNGGSYNEQFF. The CDR3 nucleotides read TGCGCCAGCAGCTTAAACGGGGGCTCCTACAATGAGCAGTTCTTC. The chain combines TRBV5-1 with TRBJ2-1; the D gene is possibly TRBD2 (6 bases). The germline V gene has CDR1 SGHRS and CDR2 YFSETQ. V was shortened by 2 bases and J by 0 bases, with 9 bases between the two germline ends. This CDR3 is built from 15 residues.

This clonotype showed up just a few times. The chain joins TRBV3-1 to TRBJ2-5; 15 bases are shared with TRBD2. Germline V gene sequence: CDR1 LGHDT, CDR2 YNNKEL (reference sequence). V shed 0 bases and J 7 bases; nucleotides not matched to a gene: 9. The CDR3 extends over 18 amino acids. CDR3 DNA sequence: TGTGCCAGCAGCCAAGAAGCGGGACTAGCGGGGGGCTCACGGACCCAGTACTTC. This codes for CASSQEAGLAGGSRTQYF.

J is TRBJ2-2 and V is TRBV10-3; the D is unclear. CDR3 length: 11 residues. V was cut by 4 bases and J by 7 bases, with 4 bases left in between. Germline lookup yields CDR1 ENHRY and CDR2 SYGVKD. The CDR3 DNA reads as TGTGCCATCAGTGGGGTCGGGGAGCTGTTTTTT. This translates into CAISGVGELFF.

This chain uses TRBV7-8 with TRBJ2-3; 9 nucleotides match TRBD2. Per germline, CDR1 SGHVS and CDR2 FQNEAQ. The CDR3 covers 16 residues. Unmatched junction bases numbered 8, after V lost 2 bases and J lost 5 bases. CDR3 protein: CASSLYSRGGRDTQYF. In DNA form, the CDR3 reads TGTGCCAGCAGCTTATACTCGCGGGGGGGCAGAGATACGCAGTATTTT.

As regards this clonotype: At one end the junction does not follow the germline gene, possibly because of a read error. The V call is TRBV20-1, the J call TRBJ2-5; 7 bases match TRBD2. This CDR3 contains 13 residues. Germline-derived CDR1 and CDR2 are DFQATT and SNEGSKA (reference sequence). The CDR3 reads CSAGELARETQYF. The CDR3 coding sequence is TGCAGTGCTGGAGAACTAGCGCGGGAGACCCAGTACTTC.

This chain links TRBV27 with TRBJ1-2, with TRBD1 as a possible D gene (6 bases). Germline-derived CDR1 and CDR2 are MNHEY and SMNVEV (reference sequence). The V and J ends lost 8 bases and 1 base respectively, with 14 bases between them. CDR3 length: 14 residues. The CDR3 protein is CASARDTINYGYTF. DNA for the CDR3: TGTGCCAGCGCAAGGGACACCATTAACTATGGCTACACCTTC.

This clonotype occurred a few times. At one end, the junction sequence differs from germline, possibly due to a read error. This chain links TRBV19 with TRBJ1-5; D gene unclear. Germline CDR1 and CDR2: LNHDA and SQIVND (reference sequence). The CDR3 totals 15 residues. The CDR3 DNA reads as TGTGCCAGTAGTACCCAACCTTGGACCGCCGACTATGCGGATTTT. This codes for CASSTQPWTADYADF.

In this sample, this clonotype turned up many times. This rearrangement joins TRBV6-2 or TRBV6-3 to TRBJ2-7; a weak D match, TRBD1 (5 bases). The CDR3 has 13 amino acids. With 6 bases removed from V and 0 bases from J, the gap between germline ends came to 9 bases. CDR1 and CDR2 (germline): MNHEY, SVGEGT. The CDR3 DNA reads TGTGCCAGCAGCCCAGGGATCTCCTACGAGCAGTACGTC. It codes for CASSPGISYEQYV.

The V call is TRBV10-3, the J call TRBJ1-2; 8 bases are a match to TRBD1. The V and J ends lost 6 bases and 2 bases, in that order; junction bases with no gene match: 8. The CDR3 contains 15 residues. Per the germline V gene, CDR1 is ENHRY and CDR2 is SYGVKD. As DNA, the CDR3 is TGTGCCATCAGACCCTCCGGGACAGGCAACTATGGCTACACCTTC. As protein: CAIRPSGTGNYGYTF.

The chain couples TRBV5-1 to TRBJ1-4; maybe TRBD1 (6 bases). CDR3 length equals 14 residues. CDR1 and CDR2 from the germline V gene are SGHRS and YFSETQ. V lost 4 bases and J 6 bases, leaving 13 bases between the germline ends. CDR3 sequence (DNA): TGCGCCAGCAGCCCGACAGGATTTCATGAAAAACTGTTTTTT. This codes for CASSPTGFHEKLFF.

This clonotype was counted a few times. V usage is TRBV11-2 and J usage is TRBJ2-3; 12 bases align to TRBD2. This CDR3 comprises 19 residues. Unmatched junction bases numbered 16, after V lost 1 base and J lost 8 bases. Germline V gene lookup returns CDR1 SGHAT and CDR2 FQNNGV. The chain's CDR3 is CASSLGIPETSGGLGTQYF. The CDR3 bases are TGTGCCAGCAGCTTAGGTATCCCGGAAACTAGCGGGGGGCTTGGTACGCAGTATTTT.

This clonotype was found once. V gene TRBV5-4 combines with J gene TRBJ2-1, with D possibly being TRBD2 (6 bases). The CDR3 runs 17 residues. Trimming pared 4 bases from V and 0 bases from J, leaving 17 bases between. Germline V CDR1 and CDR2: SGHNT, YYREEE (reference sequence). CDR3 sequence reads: CASSPAEGARSYNEQFF. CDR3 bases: TGTGCCAGCAGCCCCGCGGAGGGAGCTCGCTCCTACAATGAGCAGTTCTTC.

The CDR3 DNA follows: TGCAGTGCCCCGGGGGAGCTAAGCTCCTATAATTCACCCCTCCACTTT. Its translation: CSAPGELSSYNSPLHF. The chain recombines TRBV20-1 with TRBJ1-6, with D perhaps TRBD1 (5 bases). The germline V gene encodes CDR1 DFQATT and CDR2 SNEGSKA (reference sequence). CDR3 length: 16 residues. V lost 6 bases and J 0 bases, leaving 15 bases between the germline ends.

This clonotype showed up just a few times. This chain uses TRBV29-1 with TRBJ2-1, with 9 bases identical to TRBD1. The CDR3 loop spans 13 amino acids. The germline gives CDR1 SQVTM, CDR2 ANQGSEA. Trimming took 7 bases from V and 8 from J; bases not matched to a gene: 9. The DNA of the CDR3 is TGCAGCGCGATGGGGACAGGGATCGATGAGCAGTTCTTC. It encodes CSAMGTGIDEQFF.

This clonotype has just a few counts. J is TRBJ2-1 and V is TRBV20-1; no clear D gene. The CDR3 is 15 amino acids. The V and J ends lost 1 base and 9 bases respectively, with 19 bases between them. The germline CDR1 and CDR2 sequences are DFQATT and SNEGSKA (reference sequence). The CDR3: CSARATGLLAGEQFF. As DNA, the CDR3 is TGCAGTGCTAGAGCGACCGGGCTCCTTGCTGGTGAGCAGTTCTTC.

CDR3 amino acids: CASSFMSRLGADGYTF. The CDR3 region has the DNA TGTGCCAGCAGTTTTATGTCTCGATTGGGGGCAGATGGCTACACCTTC. The V gene is TRBV12-3 or TRBV12-4, the J gene TRBJ1-2; tentative D call: TRBD1 (6 bases). Trimming removed 3 bases from V and 6 bases from J, with 20 bases in between. The CDR3 runs 16 residues.

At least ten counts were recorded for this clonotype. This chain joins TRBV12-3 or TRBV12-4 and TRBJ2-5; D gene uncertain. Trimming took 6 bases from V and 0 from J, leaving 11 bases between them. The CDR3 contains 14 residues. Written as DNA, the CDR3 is TGTGCCAGCAGCTCCCGGGCGTACCAAGAGACCCAGTACTTC. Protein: CASSSRAYQETQYF.

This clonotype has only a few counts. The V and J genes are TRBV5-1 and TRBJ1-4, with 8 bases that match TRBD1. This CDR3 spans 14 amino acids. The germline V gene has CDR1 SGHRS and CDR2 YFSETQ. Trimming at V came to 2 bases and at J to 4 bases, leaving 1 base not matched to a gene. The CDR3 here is CASSFRGRNEKLFF. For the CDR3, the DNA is TGCGCCAGCAGCTTCAGGGGGCGTAATGAAAAACTGTTTTTT.